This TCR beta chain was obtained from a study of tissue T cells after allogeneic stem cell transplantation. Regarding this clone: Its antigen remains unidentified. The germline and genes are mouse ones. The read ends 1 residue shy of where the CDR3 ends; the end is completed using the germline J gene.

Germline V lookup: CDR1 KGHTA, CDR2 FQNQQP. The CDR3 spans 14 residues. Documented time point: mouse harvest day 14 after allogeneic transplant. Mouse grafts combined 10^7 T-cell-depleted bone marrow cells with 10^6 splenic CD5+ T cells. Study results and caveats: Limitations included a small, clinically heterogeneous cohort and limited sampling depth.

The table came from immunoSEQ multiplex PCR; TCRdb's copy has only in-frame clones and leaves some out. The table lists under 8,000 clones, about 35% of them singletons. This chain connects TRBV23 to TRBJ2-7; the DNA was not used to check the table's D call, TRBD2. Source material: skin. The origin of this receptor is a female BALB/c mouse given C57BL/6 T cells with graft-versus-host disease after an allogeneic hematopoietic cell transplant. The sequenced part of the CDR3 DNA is TGCTCCAGCAGTCAAAGGGGGGGCGCGAATGAACAGTAC. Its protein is CSSSQRGGANEQY. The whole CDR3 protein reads CSSSQRGGANEQYF.